This T cell receptor beta chain was sequenced for a study of radiotherapy plus CTLA-4 blockade in lung cancer. Germline V gene lookup returns CDR1 SGHRS and CDR2 YFSETQ. The CDR3 sequence is 13 residues long. V shed 7 bases and J shed 4 bases, with 14 bases lying between them. Repertoires were generated with immunoSEQ multiplex PCR, while TCRdb's copy carries only in-frame clones and drops some. The data contain some 30,000 clones, about four fifths of them singletons. Whole-study results and caveats: The study found tumor-derived TCR clones expanded in blood after radiotherapy plus ipilimumab.

On this clone: The antigen is unknown.

The sequencing used peripheral blood, collected from a patient treated with radiotherapy plus ipilimumab. The chain is built from TRBV5-1 and TRBJ1-1, with a tentative D call TRBD1 (5 bases). The receptor comes from a human donor with non-small cell lung cancer that progressed on radiotherapy plus ipilimumab. Here the CDR3 reads CASGEAQGTEAFF. CDR3 nucleotides: TGCGCCAGCGGAGAAGCGCAGGGCACTGAAGCTTTCTTT.